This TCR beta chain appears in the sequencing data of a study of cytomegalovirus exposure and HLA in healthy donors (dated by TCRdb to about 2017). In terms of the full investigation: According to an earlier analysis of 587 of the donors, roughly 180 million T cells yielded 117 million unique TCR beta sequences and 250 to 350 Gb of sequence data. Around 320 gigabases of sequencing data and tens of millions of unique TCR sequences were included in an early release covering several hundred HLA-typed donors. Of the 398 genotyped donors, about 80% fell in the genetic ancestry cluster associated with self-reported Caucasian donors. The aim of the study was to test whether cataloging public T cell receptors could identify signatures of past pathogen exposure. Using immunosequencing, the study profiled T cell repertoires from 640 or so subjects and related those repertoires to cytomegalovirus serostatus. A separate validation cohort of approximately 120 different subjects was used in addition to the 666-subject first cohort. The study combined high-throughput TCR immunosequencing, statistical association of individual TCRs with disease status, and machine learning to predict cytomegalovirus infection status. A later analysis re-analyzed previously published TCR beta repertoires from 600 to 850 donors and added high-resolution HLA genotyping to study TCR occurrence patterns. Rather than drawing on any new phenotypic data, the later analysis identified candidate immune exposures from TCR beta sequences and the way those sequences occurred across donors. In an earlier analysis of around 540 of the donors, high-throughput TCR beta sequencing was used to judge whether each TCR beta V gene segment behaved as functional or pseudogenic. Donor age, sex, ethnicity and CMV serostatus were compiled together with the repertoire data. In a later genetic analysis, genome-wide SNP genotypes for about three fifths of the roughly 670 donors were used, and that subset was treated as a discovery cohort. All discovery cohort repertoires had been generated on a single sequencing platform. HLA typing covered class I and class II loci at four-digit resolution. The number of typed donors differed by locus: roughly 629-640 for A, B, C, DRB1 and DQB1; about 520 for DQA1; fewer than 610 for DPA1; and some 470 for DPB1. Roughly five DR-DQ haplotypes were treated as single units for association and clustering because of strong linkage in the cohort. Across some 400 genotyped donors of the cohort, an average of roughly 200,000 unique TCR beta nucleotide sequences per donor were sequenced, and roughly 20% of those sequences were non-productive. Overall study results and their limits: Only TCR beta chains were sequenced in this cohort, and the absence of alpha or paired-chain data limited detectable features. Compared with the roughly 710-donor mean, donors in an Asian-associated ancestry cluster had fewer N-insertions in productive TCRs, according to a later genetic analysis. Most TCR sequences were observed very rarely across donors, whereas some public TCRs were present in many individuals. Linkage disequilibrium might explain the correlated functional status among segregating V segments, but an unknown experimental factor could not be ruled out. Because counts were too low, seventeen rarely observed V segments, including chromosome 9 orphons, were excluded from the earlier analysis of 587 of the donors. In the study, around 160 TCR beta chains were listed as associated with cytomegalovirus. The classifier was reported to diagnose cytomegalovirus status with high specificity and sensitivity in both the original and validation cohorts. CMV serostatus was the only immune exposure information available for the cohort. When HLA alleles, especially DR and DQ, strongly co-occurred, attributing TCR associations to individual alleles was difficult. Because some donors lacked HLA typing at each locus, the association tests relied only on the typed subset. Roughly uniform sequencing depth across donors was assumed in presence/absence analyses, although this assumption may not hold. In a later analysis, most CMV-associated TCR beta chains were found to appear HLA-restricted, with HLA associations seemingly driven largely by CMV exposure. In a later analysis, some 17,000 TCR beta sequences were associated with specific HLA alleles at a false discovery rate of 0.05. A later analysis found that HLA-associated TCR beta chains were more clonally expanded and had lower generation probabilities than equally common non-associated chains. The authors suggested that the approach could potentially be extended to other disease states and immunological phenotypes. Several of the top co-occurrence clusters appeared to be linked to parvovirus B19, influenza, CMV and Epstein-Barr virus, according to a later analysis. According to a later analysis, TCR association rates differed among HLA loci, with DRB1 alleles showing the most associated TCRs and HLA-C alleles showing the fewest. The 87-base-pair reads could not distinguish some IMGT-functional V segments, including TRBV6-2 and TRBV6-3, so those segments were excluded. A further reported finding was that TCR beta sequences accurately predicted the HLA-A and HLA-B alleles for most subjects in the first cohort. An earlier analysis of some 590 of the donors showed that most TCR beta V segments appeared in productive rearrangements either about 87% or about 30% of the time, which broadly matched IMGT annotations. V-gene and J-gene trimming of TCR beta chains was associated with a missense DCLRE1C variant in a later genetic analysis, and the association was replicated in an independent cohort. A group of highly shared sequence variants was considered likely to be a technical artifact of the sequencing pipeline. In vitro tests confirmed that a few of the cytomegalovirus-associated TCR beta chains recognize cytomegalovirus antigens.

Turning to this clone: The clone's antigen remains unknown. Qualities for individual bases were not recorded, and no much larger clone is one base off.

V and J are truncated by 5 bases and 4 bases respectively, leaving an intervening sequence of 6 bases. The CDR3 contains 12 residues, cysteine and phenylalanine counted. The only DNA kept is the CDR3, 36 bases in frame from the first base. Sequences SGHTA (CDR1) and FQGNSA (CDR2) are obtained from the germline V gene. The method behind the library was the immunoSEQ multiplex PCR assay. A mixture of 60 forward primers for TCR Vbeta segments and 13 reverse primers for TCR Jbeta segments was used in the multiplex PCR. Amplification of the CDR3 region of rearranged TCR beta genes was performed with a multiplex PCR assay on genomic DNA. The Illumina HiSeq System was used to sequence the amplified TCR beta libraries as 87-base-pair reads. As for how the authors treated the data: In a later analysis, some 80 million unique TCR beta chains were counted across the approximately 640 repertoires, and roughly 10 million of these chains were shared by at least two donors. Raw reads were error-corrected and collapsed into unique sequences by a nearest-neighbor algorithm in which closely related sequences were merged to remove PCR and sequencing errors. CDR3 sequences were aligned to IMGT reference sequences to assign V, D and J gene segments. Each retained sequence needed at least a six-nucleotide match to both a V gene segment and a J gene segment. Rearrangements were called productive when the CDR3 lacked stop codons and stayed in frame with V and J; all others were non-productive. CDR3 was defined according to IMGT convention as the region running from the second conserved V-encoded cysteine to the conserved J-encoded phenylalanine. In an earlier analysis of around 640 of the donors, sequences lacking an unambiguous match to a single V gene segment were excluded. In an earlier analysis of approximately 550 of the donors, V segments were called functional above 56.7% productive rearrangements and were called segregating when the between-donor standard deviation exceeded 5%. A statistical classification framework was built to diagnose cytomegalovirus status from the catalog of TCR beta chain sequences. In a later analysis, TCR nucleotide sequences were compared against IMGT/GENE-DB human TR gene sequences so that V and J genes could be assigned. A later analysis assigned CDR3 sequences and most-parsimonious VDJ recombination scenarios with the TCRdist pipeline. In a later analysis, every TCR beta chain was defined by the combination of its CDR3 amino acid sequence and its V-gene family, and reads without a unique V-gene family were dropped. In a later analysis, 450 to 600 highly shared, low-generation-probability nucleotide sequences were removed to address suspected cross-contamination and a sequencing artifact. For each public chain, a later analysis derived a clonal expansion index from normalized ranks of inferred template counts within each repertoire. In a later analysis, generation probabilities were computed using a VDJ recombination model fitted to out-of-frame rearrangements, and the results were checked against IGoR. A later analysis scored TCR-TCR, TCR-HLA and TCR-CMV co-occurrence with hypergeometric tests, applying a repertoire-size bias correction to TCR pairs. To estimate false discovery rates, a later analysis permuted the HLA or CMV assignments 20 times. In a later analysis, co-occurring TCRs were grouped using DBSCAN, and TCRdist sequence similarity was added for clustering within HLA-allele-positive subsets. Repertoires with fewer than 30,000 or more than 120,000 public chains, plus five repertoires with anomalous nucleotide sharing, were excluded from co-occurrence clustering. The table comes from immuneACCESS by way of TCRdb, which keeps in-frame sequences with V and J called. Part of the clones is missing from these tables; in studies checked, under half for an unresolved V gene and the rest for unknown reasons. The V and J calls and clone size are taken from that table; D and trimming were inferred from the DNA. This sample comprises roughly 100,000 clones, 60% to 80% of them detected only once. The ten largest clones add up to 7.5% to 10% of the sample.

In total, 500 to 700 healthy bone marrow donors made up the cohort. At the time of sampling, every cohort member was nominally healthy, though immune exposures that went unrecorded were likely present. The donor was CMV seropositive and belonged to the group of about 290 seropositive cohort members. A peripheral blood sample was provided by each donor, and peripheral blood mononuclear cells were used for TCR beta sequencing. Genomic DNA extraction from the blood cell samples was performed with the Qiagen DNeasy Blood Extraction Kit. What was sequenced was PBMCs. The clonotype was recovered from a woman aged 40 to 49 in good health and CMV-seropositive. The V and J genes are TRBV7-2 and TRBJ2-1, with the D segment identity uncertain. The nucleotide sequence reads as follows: TGTGCCAGCAGCCTTCTATACAATGAGCAGTTCTTC. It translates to CASSLLYNEQFF.